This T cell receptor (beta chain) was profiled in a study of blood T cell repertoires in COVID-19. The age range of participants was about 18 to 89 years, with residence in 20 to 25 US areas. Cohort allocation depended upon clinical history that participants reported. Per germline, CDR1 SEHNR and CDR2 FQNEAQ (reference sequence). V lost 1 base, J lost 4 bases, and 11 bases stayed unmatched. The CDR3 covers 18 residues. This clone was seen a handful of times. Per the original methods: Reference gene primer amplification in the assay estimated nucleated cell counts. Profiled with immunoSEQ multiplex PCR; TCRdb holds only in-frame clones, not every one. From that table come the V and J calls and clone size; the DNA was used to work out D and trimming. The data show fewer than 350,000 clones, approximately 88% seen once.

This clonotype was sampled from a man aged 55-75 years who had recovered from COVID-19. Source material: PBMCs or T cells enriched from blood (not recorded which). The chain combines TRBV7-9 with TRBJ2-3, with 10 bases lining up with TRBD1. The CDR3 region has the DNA TGTGCCAGCAGCTTAGGACAGGGGGCGTGGGTCAACGCAGATACGCAGTATTTT. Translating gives CASSLGQGAWVNADTQYF.